This TCR beta chain was captured by sequencing in a study of Graves' ophthalmopathy and Graves' hyperthyroidism. For this clonotype: Its target is unknown. A single base separates this from a much larger clone, so it may be a read error. The conserved closing phenylalanine or tryptophan is absent in this CDR3, likely reflecting a read error.

As the template, RNA transcripts were used to amplify TCR beta CDR3 regions. Second-round multiplex PCR came after a first-round RT-PCR that employed HTBI primers. MiXCR, run by TCRdb on the multiplex PCR reads, gives a single entry per CDR3 protein. Of about 220,000 distinct CDR3 sequences listed, roughly 21% are singletons. Study results and caveats: Detected in blood as well were most expanded thyroid clonotypes with frequency above 0.001.

The sequence was obtained from a woman aged 45-65 years with Graves' ophthalmopathy. The material sequenced was peripheral blood.

CDR3: CAISVGGGANEQYL. Written as DNA, the CDR3 is TGTGCCATCAGTGTTGGGGGAGGTGCTAACGAGCAGTACCTC. This chain connects TRBV10-3 to TRBJ2-7, with TRBD2 as a possible D gene (6 bases). The CDR3 consists of 14 residues. V was trimmed by 4 bases and J by 5 bases, leaving 15 bases between them. The germline CDR1 and CDR2 sequences are ENHRY and SYGVKD.